There are a few counts of the clone carrying this T cell receptor beta chain. The antigen is undetermined. From the 5' RACE reads, TCRdb called clonotypes with MiXCR, one entry per CDR3 protein. The top ten hold 22% of the sample, which has about 350,000 distinct CDR3 sequences, around 15% seen once. Germline V lookup: CDR1 SQVTM, CDR2 ANQGSEA. The CDR3 sequence is 16 residues long. The J segment lost 4 bases and the V segment lost 4 bases, leaving 13 bases of the junction unmatched. This sample is part of a study of T-cell memory formation after mild COVID-19. General study findings and limits: The finding that pre-infection memory included some responding clones suggested that cross-reactive memory joined. A second wave expanding day 15 to 37 was CD4+-biased; contracting clones were balanced.

This clonotype originated in a man younger than 30 who had mild COVID-19 (a few samples of this study predate the infection). Cell type and time point are not known. Sequenced sample: PBMCs or a T cell subset sorted from them (not recorded which). The rearrangement uses TRBV29-1 and TRBJ2-1; 7 bases are a match to TRBD2. CDR3: CSVVFATYGGYNEQFF. As DNA, the CDR3 is TGCAGCGTTGTCTTTGCGACCTACGGGGGGTACAATGAGCAGTTCTTC.